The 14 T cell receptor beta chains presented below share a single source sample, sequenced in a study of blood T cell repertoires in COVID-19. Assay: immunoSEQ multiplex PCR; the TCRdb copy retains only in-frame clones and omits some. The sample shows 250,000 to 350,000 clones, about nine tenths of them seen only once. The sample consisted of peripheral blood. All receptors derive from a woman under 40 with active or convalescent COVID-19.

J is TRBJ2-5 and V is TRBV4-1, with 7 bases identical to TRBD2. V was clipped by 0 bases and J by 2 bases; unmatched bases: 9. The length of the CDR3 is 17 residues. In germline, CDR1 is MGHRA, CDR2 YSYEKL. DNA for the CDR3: TGCGCCAGCAGCCAAGATTGGGCTAGCGGAGTACAAGAGACCCAGTACTTC. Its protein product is CASSQDWASGVQETQYF.

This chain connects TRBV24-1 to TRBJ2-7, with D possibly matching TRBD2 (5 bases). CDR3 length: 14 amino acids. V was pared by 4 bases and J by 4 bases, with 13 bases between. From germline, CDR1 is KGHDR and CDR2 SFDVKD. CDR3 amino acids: CATSDPRTRYEQYF. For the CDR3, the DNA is TGTGCCACCAGTGACCCGAGGACTCGGTACGAGCAGTACTTC.

The chain's CDR3 is CASRSYSGATKNIQYF. CDR3 DNA: TGTGCCAGCAGATCATATAGCGGGGCAACCAAAAACATTCAGTACTTC. The chain couples TRBV2 to TRBJ2-4; 8 nucleotides match TRBD2. The CDR3 runs 16 residues. V was pared by 6 bases and J by 2 bases, with 9 bases of the junction left unmatched. In germline, CDR1 is SNHLY, CDR2 FYNNEI.

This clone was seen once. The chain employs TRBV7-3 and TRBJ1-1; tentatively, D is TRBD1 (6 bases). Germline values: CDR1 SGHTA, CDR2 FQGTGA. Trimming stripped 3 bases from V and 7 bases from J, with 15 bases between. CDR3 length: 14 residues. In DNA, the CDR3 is TGTGCCAGCAGCTTGTATAACAGGGAGAATGAAGCTTTCTTT. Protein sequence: CASSLYNRENEAFF.

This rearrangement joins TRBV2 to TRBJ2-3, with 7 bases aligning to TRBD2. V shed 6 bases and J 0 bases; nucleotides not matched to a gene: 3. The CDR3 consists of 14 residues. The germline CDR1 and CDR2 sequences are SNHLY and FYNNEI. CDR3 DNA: TGTGCCAGCAGGGGGGGGGTTAGCACAGATACGCAGTATTTT. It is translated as CASRGGVSTDTQYF.

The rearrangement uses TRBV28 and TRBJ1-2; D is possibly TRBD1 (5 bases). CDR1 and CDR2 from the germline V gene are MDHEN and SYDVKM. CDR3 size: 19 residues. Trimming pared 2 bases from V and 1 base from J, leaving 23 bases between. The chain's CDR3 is CASSLSVQGTGSFNYGYTF. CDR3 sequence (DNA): TGTGCCAGCAGTTTAAGCGTCCAAGGTACAGGAAGCTTTAACTATGGCTACACCTTC.

The CDR3 region has the DNA TGTGCCAGCAGCTTGACCGGGACAGGGGGCAATCAGCCCCAGCATTTT. Its translation: CASSLTGTGGNQPQHF. The rearrangement joins TRBV5-6 to TRBJ1-5, with 10 bases lining up with TRBD1. V dropped 1 base and J dropped 2; count of bases not matched to a gene: 3. This CDR3 is built from 16 residues. Germline loops: CDR1 SGHDT, CDR2 YYEEEE.

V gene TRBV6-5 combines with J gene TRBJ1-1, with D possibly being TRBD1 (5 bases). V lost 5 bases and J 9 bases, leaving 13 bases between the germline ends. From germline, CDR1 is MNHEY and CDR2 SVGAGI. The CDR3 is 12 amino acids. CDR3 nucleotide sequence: TGTGCCAGCAGTCATCCAGGGTTTCAAGCTTTCTTT. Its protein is CASSHPGFQAFF.

The DNA for the CDR3 is TGTGCCAGCAGCTCCGGGACAGACGAATACAATGAGCAGTTCTTC. It encodes CASSSGTDEYNEQFF. The chain joins TRBV11-2 to TRBJ2-1, with 7 nucleotides matching TRBD1. Germline-derived CDR1 and CDR2 are SGHAT and FQNNGV. V was clipped by 4 bases and J by 4 bases; unmatched bases: 7. The CDR3 runs to 15 residues.

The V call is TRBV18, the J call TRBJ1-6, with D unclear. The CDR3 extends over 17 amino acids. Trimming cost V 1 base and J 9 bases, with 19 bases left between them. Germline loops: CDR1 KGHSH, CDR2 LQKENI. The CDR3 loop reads CASSPRRVEGQSSPLHF. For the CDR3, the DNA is TGTGCCAGCTCACCACGGAGGGTGGAGGGCCAAAGTTCACCCCTCCACTTT.

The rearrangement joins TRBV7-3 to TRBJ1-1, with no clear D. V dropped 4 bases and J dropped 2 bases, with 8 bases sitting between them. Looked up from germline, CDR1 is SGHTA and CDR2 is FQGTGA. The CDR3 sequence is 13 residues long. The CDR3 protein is CASSSFRNTEAFF. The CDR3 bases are TGTGCCAGCAGCTCCTTCAGAAACACTGAAGCTTTCTTT. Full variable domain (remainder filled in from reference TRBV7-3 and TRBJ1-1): GAGVSQTPSNKVTEKGKYVELRCDPISGHTALYWYRQSLGQGPEFLIYFQGTGAADDSGLPNDRFFAVRPEGSVSTLKIQRTERGDSAVYLCASSSFRNTEAFFGQGTRLTVV.

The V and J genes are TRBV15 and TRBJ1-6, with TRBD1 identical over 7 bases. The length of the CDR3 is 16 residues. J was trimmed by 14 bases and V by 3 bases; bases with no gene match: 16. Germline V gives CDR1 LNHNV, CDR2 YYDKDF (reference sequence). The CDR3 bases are TGTGCCACCAGCAGGGAGGGGGCAGGGGGAGGTTTGACCCTCCACTTT. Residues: CATSREGAGGGLTLHF.

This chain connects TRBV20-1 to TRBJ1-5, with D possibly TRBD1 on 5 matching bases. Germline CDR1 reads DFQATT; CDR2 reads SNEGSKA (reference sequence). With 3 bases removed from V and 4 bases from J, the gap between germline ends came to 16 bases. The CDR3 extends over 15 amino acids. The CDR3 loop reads CSASQQVEWNQPQHF. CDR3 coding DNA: TGCAGTGCTAGTCAACAGGTGGAGTGGAATCAGCCCCAGCATTTT.

For the CDR3, the DNA is TGTGCCAGCAGCTCGCTACATAGGGGGGGCCGGAATTCAGAGACCCAGTACTTC. It is translated as CASSSLHRGGRNSETQYF. This rearrangement joins TRBV7-2 to TRBJ2-5; D may be TRBD2 (7 bases). The V and J ends lost 4 bases and 4 bases respectively, with 25 bases between them. Germline values: CDR1 SGHTA, CDR2 FQGNSA. The CDR3 has 18 residues. Full variable domain (outside the CDR3, taken from reference TRBV7-2 and TRBJ2-5): GAGVSQSPSNKVTEKGKDVELRCDPISGHTALYWYRQSLGQGLEFLIYFQGNSAPDKSGLPSDRFSAERTGGSVSTLTIQRTQQEDSAVYLCASSSLHRGGRNSETQYFGPGTRLLVL.